These 19 T cell receptor beta chains were all obtained from the same sample, sequenced in a study of cytomegalovirus exposure and HLA in healthy donors. TCRdb keeps only in-frame clones here, not all; method: immunoSEQ multiplex PCR. The profile shows approximately 260,000 clones, about 86% of them singletons. The sample consisted of PBMCs. These receptors all stem from a woman in her 30s in good health and CMV-seropositive.

V usage is TRBV18 and J usage is TRBJ1-1; no reliable D call. The CDR3 has 15 residues. The V end lost 0 bases, the J end lost 8 bases, and 16 bases lay between the germline ends. Germline-derived CDR1 and CDR2 are KGHSH and LQKENI. CDR3 DNA sequence: TGTGCCAGCTCACCACCCGGTATAGCCGGGGAAGAAGCTTTCTTT. Protein sequence: CASSPPGIAGEEAFF.

The chain is built from TRBV19 and TRBJ1-5; 8 positions match TRBD1. Germline CDR1 LNHDA, CDR2 SQIVND (reference sequence). V trimming: 0 bases; J trimming: 6 bases; junction bases outside the gene matches: 10. This CDR3 is 17 amino acids long. Written as DNA, the CDR3 is TGTGCCAGTAGTATAGATCTGTGGCAGGGGGCGCGTCAGCCCCAGCATTTT. Its protein product is CASSIDLWQGARQPQHF.

The V gene is TRBV9, the J gene TRBJ2-4, with 8 bases lining up with TRBD1. Losses at the gene ends were 3 bases for V and 3 bases for J; bases not matched to a gene: 8. Germline V CDR1 and CDR2: SGDLS, YYNGEE. The CDR3 extends over 16 amino acids. CDR3 protein: CASSAAGGFLKNIQYF. The CDR3 bases are TGTGCCAGCAGCGCTGCAGGGGGCTTCCTCAAAAACATTCAGTACTTC.

The CDR3 DNA reads TGTGCCACCAGCAGTAGGGACAGAAACTCCTACGAGCAGTACTTC. Its protein product is CATSSRDRNSYEQYF. The chain employs TRBV15 and TRBJ2-7; 7 positions match TRBD1. J gave up 0 bases and V 3 bases, and 5 bases lay outside the gene matches. The CDR3 runs to 15 residues. CDR1 LNHNV and CDR2 YYDKDF come from the germline V gene (reference sequence).

The chain has TRBV27 and TRBJ2-7, with TRBD2 matching over 9 bases. The CDR3 covers 15 residues. Germline V gene lookup returns CDR1 MNHEY and CDR2 SMNVEV (reference sequence). V was clipped by 3 bases and J by 2 bases; unmatched bases: 5. The CDR3 sequence is CASSLYPSGTYEQYF. CDR3 coding DNA: TGTGCCAGCAGTTTGTATCCTAGCGGGACCTACGAGCAGTACTTC.

The chain has TRBV4-1 and TRBJ2-1; no firm D call. V lost 5 bases and J lost 0, with 8 bases in between. The CDR3 totals 14 residues. Germline values: CDR1 MGHRA, CDR2 YSYEKL. CDR3 DNA sequence: TGCGCCAGCAGCGCGGCGCTCTCCTACAATGAGCAGTTCTTC. It yields the protein CASSAALSYNEQFF.

This clone was picked up a small number of times. CDR3 residues: CASSLGQMNTEAFF. CDR3 sequence (DNA): TGCGCCAGCAGCTTGGGACAGATGAACACTGAAGCTTTCTTT. The J gene is TRBJ1-1, the V gene TRBV5-1, with a weak D call TRBD1 (5 bases). The V gene's germline CDR1 is SGHRS and CDR2 YFSETQ. CDR3 length: 14 residues. Trimming took 0 bases from V and 0 from J, leaving 6 bases between them.

In its sample, this clone was seen once. The V call is TRBV29-1, the J call TRBJ2-5; the match to TRBD1 covers 7 bases. This CDR3 has 14 residues. V shed 2 bases, J shed 5 bases, and the junction held 8 bases outside the gene matches. The germline V gene has CDR1 SQVTM and CDR2 ANQGSEA. CDR3 DNA sequence: TGCAGCGTTGAATTCCAGGGGGAAATGGAGACCCAGTACTTC. It specifies CSVEFQGEMETQYF.

This clone was picked up one time. The rearrangement uses TRBV18 and TRBJ2-2; 7 bases map to TRBD2. Germline V gene lookup returns CDR1 KGHSH and CDR2 LQKENI. This CDR3 comprises 16 residues. J was trimmed by 1 base and V by 3 bases; bases with no gene match: 5. The CDR3 nucleotides read TGTGCCAGCTCACCGATCTTAGCGGGGAACACCGGGGAGCTGTTTTTT. It translates to CASSPILAGNTGELFF.

This clone was detected only once. The CDR3 reads CASSLSPGGYNEQFF. The DNA for the CDR3 is TGCGCCAGCAGCTTATCCCCTGGGGGGTACAATGAGCAGTTCTTC. The chain joins TRBV5-1 to TRBJ2-1; TRBD2 is a possible D gene (6 bases). In germline, CDR1 is SGHRS, CDR2 YFSETQ. Trimming stripped 2 bases from V and 4 bases from J, with 13 bases between. The length of the CDR3 is 15 residues.

This chain connects TRBV10-1 to TRBJ2-7, with TRBD2 matching 7 bases. Germline V lookup: CDR1 WNHNN, CDR2 SYGVQD (reference sequence). The CDR3 totals 13 residues. J lost 3 bases, V lost 6 bases, and 5 bases had no gene match. The CDR3 nucleotides read TGCGCCAGCAGCCCGACTAGCAACTACGAGCAGTACTTC. As protein: CASSPTSNYEQYF.

The chain has TRBV5-8 and TRBJ1-5; unclear D gene. Germline V CDR1 and CDR2: SGHTS, YDEGEE. The ends were cut back, 4 bases at V and 4 bases at J, with 9 bases in the middle. The CDR3 extends over 13 amino acids. Here the CDR3 reads CASSAGLNQPQHF. CDR3 in DNA: TGTGCCAGCAGCGCTGGCCTGAATCAGCCCCAGCATTTT.

The genes are TRBV7-2 and TRBJ2-7; 7 bases are a match to TRBD1. The CDR3 runs 18 residues. Germline CDR1 SGHTA, CDR2 FQGNSA. With 2 bases clipped from V and 3 bases from J, the junction kept 16 bases outside the gene matches. This CDR3 reads CASSLFSTGDHLSYEQYF. CDR3 DNA: TGTGCCAGCAGCTTATTCAGCACAGGGGACCACCTAAGCTACGAGCAGTACTTC.

This sequence joins TRBV5-4 and TRBJ2-7, with 8 nucleotides matching TRBD1. The CDR3 length is 17 residues. V was pared by 4 bases and J by 5 bases, with 17 bases of the junction left unmatched. Germline CDR1 and CDR2: SGHNT and YYREEE (reference sequence). The CDR3 DNA reads TGTGCCAGCAGCACTGGACAGGGAAGGGGTTTCCTCCACGAGCAGTACTTC. This codes for CASSTGQGRGFLHEQYF. Looking up the rest from reference TRBV5-4 and TRBJ2-7 gives the full variable domain: ETGVTQSPTHLIKTRGQQVTLRCSSQSGHNTVSWYQQALGQGPQFIFQYYREEENGRGNFPPRFSGLQFPNYSSELNVNALELDDSALYLCASSTGQGRGFLHEQYFGPGTRLTVT.

The CDR3 nucleotides read TGTGCCTGGAGAAGGAAGCGGTCCACCGGGGAGCTGTTTTTT. It translates to CAWRRKRSTGELFF. The chain has TRBV30 and TRBJ2-2, with a tentative D call TRBD2 (5 bases). With 3 bases removed from V and 4 bases from J, the gap between germline ends came to 12 bases. The CDR3 has 14 residues. Germline-derived CDR1 and CDR2 are GTSNPN and SVGIG (reference sequence).

CDR3 sequence (DNA): TGTGCCAGCTCACCACCCAGCAGGGCCGAGGTTGAAGCTTTCTTT. This sequence encodes CASSPPSRAEVEAFF. This rearrangement joins TRBV18 to TRBJ1-1; D possibly corresponds to TRBD1 (5 bases). V dropped 0 bases and J dropped 7 bases, with 15 bases sitting between them. Germline-derived CDR1 and CDR2 are KGHSH and LQKENI. This CDR3 contains 15 residues.

The chain links TRBV5-1 to TRBJ2-3; D possibly corresponds to TRBD2 (6 bases). The germline V and J ends were trimmed by 4 bases and 2 bases, with 17 bases remaining between them. Germline V gene data show CDR1 as SGHRS and CDR2 as YFSETQ. The CDR3 is made up of 16 amino acids. CDR3 coding DNA: TGCGCCAGCAGCCGTGGAGACTTAGCGGACACAGATACGCAGTATTTT. Amino acid sequence: CASSRGDLADTDTQYF.

CDR3 protein: CASSLATGDLDYEQYF. CDR3 DNA: TGCGCCAGCAGCCTTGCCACAGGGGATTTGGACTACGAGCAGTACTTC. V gene TRBV5-1 combines with J gene TRBJ2-7; TRBD1 matches at 7 bases. Germline V gene lookup returns CDR1 SGHRS and CDR2 YFSETQ. The CDR3 contains 16 residues. V trimming: 4 bases; J trimming: 3 bases; junction bases outside the gene matches: 13. Supplemented by reference TRBV5-1 and TRBJ2-7, the full variable domain reads KAGVTQTPRYLIKTRGQQVTLSCSPISGHRSVSWYQQTPGQGLQFLFEYFSETQRNKGNFPGRFSGRQFSNSRSEMNVSTLELGDSALYLCASSLATGDLDYEQYFGPGTRLTVT.

The chain links TRBV2 to TRBJ1-2; D ambiguous. Germline CDR1 is SNHLY and CDR2 is FYNNEI. V was cut by 6 bases and J by 6 bases, with 23 bases left in between. The CDR3 has 16 amino acids. DNA for the CDR3: TGTGCCAGCAGACTACGAGGCGGAGGGAGTTTGGATGGCTACACCTTC. It encodes CASRLRGGGSLDGYTF.